Shown below are 15 T cell receptor beta chains from a single sample sequenced in a study of T cell responses to AZD1222 COVID-19 vaccine. Method: immunoSEQ multiplex PCR; TCRdb's copy keeps in-frame clones and lacks some. The data contain about 130,000 clones, roughly 90% of them seen just once; the ten biggest clones take up under 2%. Source: peripheral blood, taken on day 0 of AZD1222 vaccination. The origin of the receptors is an adult in good health.

The genes are TRBV27 and TRBJ1-2; maybe TRBD1 (6 bases). Trimming took 5 bases from V and 4 from J, leaving 17 bases between them. CDR3 length: 15 residues. CDR1 is MNHEY and CDR2 is SMNVEV in the germline V gene (reference sequence). The DNA for the CDR3 is TGTGCCAGCAGTCCTAGACAGGCAAACTTCTATGGCTACACCTTC. Protein sequence: CASSPRQANFYGYTF.

The gene calls are TRBV6-5 and TRBJ2-5; TRBD2 might be the D (5 bases). Germline CDR1 and CDR2: MNHEY and SVGAGI. Deletions cut 4 bases from V and 5 bases from J, with 14 bases between. The CDR3 has 14 residues. This CDR3 is CASSSRGGSETQYF. DNA for the CDR3: TGTGCCAGCAGTTCCCGAGGAGGATCGGAGACCCAGTACTTC.

This chain links TRBV4-1 with TRBJ2-7; TRBD1 matches 7 bases. The CDR3 consists of 14 residues. Looked up from germline, CDR1 is MGHRA and CDR2 is YSYEKL. V dropped 2 bases and J dropped 5; count of bases not matched to a gene: 6. In DNA, the CDR3 is TGCGCCAGCAGCCAACTGACAGGGCCGGACGAGCAGTACTTC. Translating it yields CASSQLTGPDEQYF.

The chain combines TRBV19 with TRBJ1-2; D gene uncertain. V lost 7 bases and J 7 bases, leaving 16 bases between the germline ends. Germline CDR1 LNHDA, CDR2 SQIVND (reference sequence). The CDR3 covers 13 residues. The chain's CDR3 is CASTPSARIGYTF. For the CDR3, the DNA is TGTGCCAGTACTCCGTCCGCCCGTATTGGCTACACCTTC.

The chain employs TRBV23-1 and TRBJ1-5; D not certain. TRBV23-1 is an ORF; its function is uncertain. V dropped 6 bases and J dropped 6 bases, with 15 bases sitting between them. This CDR3 region has 14 residues. The CDR3 region is CASSPGERSQPQHF. The CDR3 DNA follows: TGCGCCAGCAGCCCAGGAGAGAGGAGTCAGCCCCAGCATTTT.

V and J are TRBV6-6 and TRBJ2-7; D is unresolved. Trimming shortened V by 5 bases and J by 1 base, and 9 bases separated the two germline ends. The CDR3 runs 13 residues. Per the germline V gene, CDR1 is MNHNY and CDR2 is SVGAGI (reference sequence). As DNA, the CDR3 is TGTGCCAGCAGTGCAGAGCCGTCCTACGAGCAGTACTTC. This gives the protein CASSAEPSYEQYF.

Only one count was recorded for this clone. The chain has TRBV5-1 and TRBJ1-1; D gene unclear. Germline CDR1 is SGHRS and CDR2 is YFSETQ. The ends were cut back, 1 base at V and 1 base at J, with 11 bases in the middle. This CDR3 has 15 amino acids. In DNA, the CDR3 is TGCGCCAGCAGCTTGTCCGGGGTTGGGAACACTGAAGCTTTCTTT. It is translated as CASSLSGVGNTEAFF.

This chain links TRBV6-2 or TRBV6-3 with TRBJ2-7; TRBD2 matches 10 bases. This CDR3 contains 17 residues. CDR1 and CDR2 from the germline V gene are MNHEY and SVGEGT. Trimming cost V 2 bases and J 2 bases; bases outside gene matches: 9. The CDR3 bases are TGTGCCAGCAGTTACAGACTAGCGGGTCGCTTGGCCTACGAGCAGTACTTC. Translated: CASSYRLAGRLAYEQYF.

The chain is built from TRBV19 and TRBJ1-5; tentatively, D is TRBD1 (6 bases). The V and J ends lost 4 bases and 10 bases respectively, with 8 bases between them. The CDR3 length is 11 residues. Per the germline V gene, CDR1 is LNHDA and CDR2 is SQIVND (reference sequence). The CDR3 DNA is TGTGCCAGTAGTACACAGGGACCCCAGCATTTT. Protein sequence: CASSTQGPQHF. Based on the CDR3 plus reference TRBV19 and TRBJ1-5, the full variable domain is DGGITQSPKYLFRKEGQNVTLSCEQNLNHDAMYWYRQDPGQGLRLIYYSQIVNDFQKGDIAEGYSVSREKKESFPLTVTSAQKNPTAFYLCASSTQGPQHFGDGTRLSIL.

The rearrangement uses TRBV14 and TRBJ2-7; D remains unclear. Germline-derived CDR1 and CDR2 are SGHDN and FVKESK. With 0 bases removed from V and 4 bases from J, the gap between germline ends came to 16 bases. The CDR3 has 16 residues. The CDR3 sequence is CASSQDGIDTWYEQYF. In nucleotides, the CDR3 is TGTGCCAGCAGCCAAGATGGAATTGACACATGGTACGAGCAGTACTTC.

The chain uses TRBV4-3 and TRBJ1-4; D not resolved. CDR1 and CDR2 from the germline V gene are LGHNA and YSLEER. The CDR3 is 13 residues long. V dropped 1 base and J dropped 11 bases, with 11 bases sitting between them. Written as DNA, the CDR3 is TGCGCCAGCAGCCAAGTGAACCGTGGGAAACTGTTTTTT. Its protein is CASSQVNRGKLFF.

This chain joins TRBV18 and TRBJ1-2; 7 bases fit TRBD1. J lost 2 bases, V lost 6 bases, and 15 bases had no gene match. Germline V CDR1 and CDR2: KGHSH, LQKENI. The CDR3 spans 17 residues. In DNA, the CDR3 is TGTGCCAGCTCCGTGAGCGGCGACAGGGATGTCAACTATGGCTACACCTTC. Its translation is CASSVSGDRDVNYGYTF.

This clone came up a few times. V is TRBV12-3 or TRBV12-4 and J is TRBJ2-3; unclear D gene. The length of the CDR3 is 12 residues. With 1 base removed from V and 2 bases from J, the gap between germline ends came to 1 base. CDR3 region: CASSLVTDTQYF. The DNA for the CDR3 is TGTGCCAGCAGTTTAGTCACAGATACGCAGTATTTT.

The V call is TRBV4-1, the J call TRBJ2-7, with TRBD1 matching over 9 bases. Germline loops: CDR1 MGHRA, CDR2 YSYEKL. The CDR3 covers 14 residues. Trimming removed 4 bases from V and 6 bases from J; junction bases left unmatched: 7. This CDR3 reads CASSPGQGYVEQYF. As DNA, the CDR3 is TGCGCCAGCAGCCCTGGACAGGGGTATGTCGAGCAGTACTTC.

The chain carries TRBV4-2 and TRBJ1-6; 7 positions agree with TRBD1. The V and J ends lost 0 bases and 9 bases, in that order; junction bases with no gene match: 11. The CDR3 length is 17 residues. Germline loops: CDR1 LGHNA, CDR2 YNFKEQ. Here the CDR3 reads CASSQDEATGRSSPLHF. The CDR3 region has the DNA TGTGCCAGCAGCCAAGACGAGGCGACAGGGCGATCTTCACCCCTCCACTTT.